This T cell receptor (beta chain) came from a study of blood T cell repertoires in COVID-19. About the research overall: Sources were T cells, B-cell-depleted T cells, or PBMCs; the material itself was cDNA or gDNA.

Data came from immunoSEQ multiplex PCR; TCRdb stores just in-frame clones and leaves some out. The sample shows approximately 170,000 clones, 70% to 85% of them seen only once. The CDR3 has 15 residues. CDR1 SGDLS and CDR2 YYNGEE come from the germline V gene. With 0 bases removed from V and 1 base from J, the gap between germline ends came to 7 bases. Seattle cases were enrolled at active infection and followed longitudinally. Sequenced sample: peripheral blood. The J gene is TRBJ2-2, the V gene TRBV9; D uncertain. The clonotype comes from an older man with COVID-19, enrolled during active disease. The DNA of the CDR3 is TGTGCCAGCAGCGTAGCGGTCCAGAACACCGGGGAGCTGTTTTTT. This sequence encodes CASSVAVQNTGELFF. Drawing the rest from reference TRBV9 and TRBJ2-2, the complete variable domain is DSGVTQTPKHLITATGQRVTLRCSPRSGDLSVYWYQQSLDQGLQFLIQYYNGEERAKGNILERFSAQQFPDLHSELNLSSLELGDSALYFCASSVAVQNTGELFFGEGSRLTVL.